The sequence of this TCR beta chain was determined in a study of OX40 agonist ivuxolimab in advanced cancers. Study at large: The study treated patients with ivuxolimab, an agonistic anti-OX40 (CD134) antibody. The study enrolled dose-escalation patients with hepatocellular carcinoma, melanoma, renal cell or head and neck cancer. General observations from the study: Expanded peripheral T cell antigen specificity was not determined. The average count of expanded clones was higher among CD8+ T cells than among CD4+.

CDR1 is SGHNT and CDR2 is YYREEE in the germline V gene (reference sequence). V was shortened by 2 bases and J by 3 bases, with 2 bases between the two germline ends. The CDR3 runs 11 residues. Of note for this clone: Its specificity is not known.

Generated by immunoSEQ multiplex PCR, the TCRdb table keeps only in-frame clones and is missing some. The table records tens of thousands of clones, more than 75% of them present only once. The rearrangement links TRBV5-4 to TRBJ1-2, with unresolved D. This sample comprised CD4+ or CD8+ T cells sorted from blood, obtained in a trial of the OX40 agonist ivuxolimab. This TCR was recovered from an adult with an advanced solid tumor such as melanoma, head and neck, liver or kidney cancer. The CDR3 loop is CASSLHYGYTF. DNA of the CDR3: TGTGCCAGCAGCTTACACTATGGCTACACCTTC. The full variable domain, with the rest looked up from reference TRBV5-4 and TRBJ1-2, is ETGVTQSPTHLIKTRGQQVTLRCSSQSGHNTVSWYQQALGQGPQFIFQYYREEENGRGNFPPRFSGLQFPNYSSELNVNALELDDSALYLCASSLHYGYTFGSGTRLTVV.